Listed below are T cell receptor beta chains from one sample, sequenced in a study of shared clonotypes between healthy human individuals. Data came from immunoSEQ multiplex PCR; TCRdb stores just in-frame clones and leaves some out. The repertoire holds roughly 2,300,000 clones, with around 90% as singletons. The sample taken for sequencing was naive CD4+ T cells from PBMCs. The receptor set was obtained from a man between 18 and 29 years old in good health. Some clones in this sample may be carry-over from other donors' samples. Both conserved end residues are part of each CDR3. Each record gives: V gene, D gene, J gene, clone size, CDR3 protein, CDR3 DNA. The D gene is left open where the match is weak. Only some rows state a clone size, as once, few, many or a class for expanded clones.

TRBV7-3	.	TRBJ1-1	.	CASSLGLPGDTEAFF	TGTGCCAGCAGCTTGGGACTGCCAGGGGACACTGAAGCTTTCTTT
TRBV28	.	TRBJ1-2	.	CASSSTVYGYTF	TGTGCCAGCAGTTCTACGGTCTATGGCTACACCTTC
TRBV5-1	.	TRBJ2-6	.	CASSDSRGFGANVLTF	TGCGCCAGCAGCGACTCAAGGGGGTTCGGGGCCAACGTCCTGACTTTC
TRBV11-2	.	TRBJ2-4	.	CASSLDGAKNIQYF	TGTGCCAGCAGCTTGGACGGAGCAAAAAACATTCAGTACTTC
TRBV28	.	TRBJ2-2	once	CASSLPRGSVGELFF	TGTGCCAGCAGTTTACCCAGGGGAAGCGTCGGGGAGCTGTTTTTT
TRBV7-8	TRBD1	TRBJ1-1	.	CASSHTGVTEAFF	TGTGCCAGCAGTCATACAGGGGTCACTGAAGCTTTCTTT
TRBV19	.	TRBJ1-5	few	CASSMMVNQPQHF	TGTGCCAGTAGTATGATGGTCAATCAGCCCCAGCATTTT
TRBV4-2	.	TRBJ2-1	.	CASSQIWGIRNEQFF	TGTGCCAGCAGCCAAATTTGGGGGATTCGGAATGAGCAGTTCTTC
TRBV28	TRBD1	TRBJ1-2	once	CASSTGEGGYTF	TGTGCCAGCAGTACAGGGGAAGGCGGCTACACCTTC
TRBV2	TRBD1	TRBJ2-4	.	CASGQGTNIQYF	TGTGCCAGCGGACAGGGTACGAACATTCAGTACTTC
TRBV29-1	.	TRBJ1-2	.	CSVEDGPYSNYGYTF	TGCAGCGTTGAAGATGGGCCGTATAGTAACTATGGCTACACCTTC
TRBV4-2	TRBD1	TRBJ2-7	few	CASSHRTGWDFEQYF	TGTGCCAGCAGCCACCGGACAGGGTGGGACTTCGAGCAGTACTTC
TRBV5-1	TRBD1	TRBJ2-7	.	CASSLAGQGPEQYF	TGCGCCAGCAGCTTGGCAGGACAGGGACCCGAGCAGTACTTC
TRBV6-4	.	TRBJ1-5	.	CASSVEHGANQPQHF	TGTGCCAGCAGTGTGGAACACGGGGCTAATCAGCCCCAGCATTTT
TRBV20-1	.	TRBJ1-1	.	CSARSNGLAFF	TGCAGTGCTAGAAGCAACGGCTTGGCTTTCTTT
TRBV5-1	.	TRBJ1-1	.	CASSLAPPAPEAFF	TGCGCCAGCAGCTTGGCCCCACCGGCCCCTGAAGCTTTCTTT
TRBV5-1	.	TRBJ2-7	.	CASSLRASTSSYEQYF	TGCGCCAGCAGCTTGCGTGCCAGCACAAGCTCCTACGAGCAGTACTTC
TRBV30	.	TRBJ2-5	.	CAFKRGLETQYF	TGTGCCTTTAAGAGGGGATTGGAGACCCAGTACTTC
TRBV6-1	.	TRBJ1-1	.	CASSERGTAGAEAFF	TGTGCCAGCAGTGAAAGAGGGACCGCGGGGGCTGAAGCTTTCTTT
TRBV7-9	.	TRBJ1-1	.	CASSPSQGTNTEAFF	TGTGCCAGCAGCCCGTCACAGGGTACAAACACTGAAGCTTTCTTT
TRBV4-1	.	TRBJ2-2	.	CASSQDPSATISGELFF	TGCGCCAGCAGCCAAGATCCTAGCGCTACAATCTCCGGGGAGCTGTTTTTT
TRBV25-1	.	TRBJ1-4	.	CASSPPGLYNEKLFF	TGTGCCAGCAGTCCCCCGGGGCTTTATAATGAAAAACTGTTTTTT
TRBV19	.	TRBJ2-1	.	CASSRRKQGPPGNEQFF	TGTGCCAGTAGCCGCAGAAAACAGGGACCCCCCGGGAATGAGCAGTTCTTC
TRBV30	TRBD1	TRBJ2-7	.	CAWSVPGQSYEQYF	TGTGCCTGGAGTGTACCGGGACAGAGCTACGAGCAGTACTTC
TRBV30	TRBD2	TRBJ2-7	.	CAWRATTSGRFYEQYF	TGTGCCTGGAGGGCTACAACTAGCGGGAGGTTTTACGAGCAGTACTTC
TRBV7-2	.	TRBJ2-7	.	CASSEGPRSYEQYF	TGTGCCAGCAGCGAGGGACCCCGATCCTACGAGCAGTACTTC
TRBV21-1	.	TRBJ2-7	.	CASRERGGNYEQYF	TGTGCCAGCAGGGAGAGGGGTGGAAACTACGAGCAGTACTTC
TRBV2	.	TRBJ1-2	.	CASTGQRDGYTF	TGTGCCAGCACTGGACAGAGAGATGGCTACACCTTC
TRBV10-3	.	TRBJ2-1	.	CAISRGTGFYNEQFF	TGTGCCATCAGTCGCGGGACTGGCTTCTACAATGAGCAGTTCTTC
TRBV5-3	TRBD2	TRBJ2-5	.	CARTKPGGGEETQYF	TGTGCCAGAACCAAACCCGGGGGGGGAGAAGAGACCCAGTACTTC
TRBV21-1	.	TRBJ2-1	.	CASSKARGGDEQFF	TGTGCCAGCAGCAAAGCGAGAGGAGGCGATGAGCAGTTCTTC
TRBV28	TRBD1	TRBJ2-7	.	CASSFDRGYEQYF	TGTGCCAGCAGTTTTGACAGGGGTTACGAGCAGTACTTC